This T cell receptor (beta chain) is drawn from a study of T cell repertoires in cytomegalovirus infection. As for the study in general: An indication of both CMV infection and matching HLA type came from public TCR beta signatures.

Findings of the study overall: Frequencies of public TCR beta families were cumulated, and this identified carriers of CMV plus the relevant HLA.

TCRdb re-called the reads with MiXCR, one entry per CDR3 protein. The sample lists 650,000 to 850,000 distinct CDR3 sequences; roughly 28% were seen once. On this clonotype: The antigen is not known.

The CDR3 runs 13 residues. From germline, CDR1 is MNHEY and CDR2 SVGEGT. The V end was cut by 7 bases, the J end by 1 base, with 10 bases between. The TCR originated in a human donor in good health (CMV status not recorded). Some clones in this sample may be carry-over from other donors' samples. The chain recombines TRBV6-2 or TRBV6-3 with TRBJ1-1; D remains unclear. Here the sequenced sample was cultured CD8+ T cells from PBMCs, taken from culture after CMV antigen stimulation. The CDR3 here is CASKDGQNTEAFF. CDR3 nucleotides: TGTGCCAGCAAAGACGGCCAGAACACTGAAGCTTTCTTT.